These 20 T cell receptor beta chains were sequenced from one sample in a study of T cell clonotyping in hematopoietic cell transplantation. Some clones are missing from TCRdb's copy, which holds only in-frame ones; the method was immunoSEQ multiplex PCR. The table shows 25,000 to 30,000 clones, with roughly 84% occurring only once. As to time point: recipient sample about 28 days before transplant, after cytoreduction. The material sequenced was peripheral blood mononuclear cells, taken before stem cell transplant. All receptors come from a man aged 35 to 55 with acute myeloid leukemia. Some clones in this sample may be carry-over from other donors' samples.

In this sample, this clone turned up once. V is TRBV11-3 and J is TRBJ2-5; the match to TRBD1 covers 7 bases. The junction had 8 bases not matched to a gene; V was cut back by 5 bases and J by 5 bases. The V gene's germline CDR1 is SGHNT and CDR2 YENEEA. CDR3 length equals 14 residues. CDR3 region: CASSAQGPGETQYF. CDR3 in DNA: TGTGCCAGCAGCGCACAGGGGCCTGGCGAGACCCAGTACTTC.

This chain uses TRBV7-2 with TRBJ2-1, with D hard to call. In germline, CDR1 is SGHTA, CDR2 FQGNSA. V lost 5 bases to trimming and J lost 7 bases, with 15 bases between them. The CDR3 covers 14 residues. Here the CDR3 DNA reads TGTGCCAGCAGCCCCGACTGGGGAACTAATGAGCAGTTCTTC. Protein: CASSPDWGTNEQFF.

This chain connects TRBV28 to TRBJ1-2; TRBD1 is a possible D gene (5 bases). Trimming removed 8 bases from V and 3 bases from J, with 22 bases in between. The germline V gene has CDR1 MDHEN and CDR2 SYDVKM. The CDR3 consists of 16 residues. The CDR3 DNA sequence: TGTGCCAGCCAATGGCCCAGTGTTGGGGCGGACTATGGCTACACCTTC. It specifies CASQWPSVGADYGYTF.

This rearrangement joins TRBV5-1 to TRBJ1-3, with a weak D call TRBD1 (6 bases). The length of the CDR3 is 14 residues. The germline V and J ends were trimmed by 0 bases and 7 bases, with 11 bases remaining between them. The germline V gene encodes CDR1 SGHRS and CDR2 YFSETQ. CDR3 loop: CASSLAGGTNTIYF. CDR3 sequence (DNA): TGCGCCAGCAGCTTGGCCGGGGGCACGAACACCATATATTTT.

The V gene is TRBV5-1, the J gene TRBJ2-1; 9 bases match TRBD2. Germline trimming cut 5 bases from V and 0 bases from J; bases unmatched to any gene: 9. This CDR3 has 17 amino acids. Germline loops: CDR1 SGHRS, CDR2 YFSETQ. CDR3 loop: CASRAGGSGASYNEQFF. In DNA, the CDR3 is TGCGCCAGCAGAGCGGGGGGTAGCGGGGCCTCCTACAATGAGCAGTTCTTC.

The V and J genes are TRBV18 and TRBJ1-2, with 8 bases lining up with TRBD1. Germline V gene data show CDR1 as KGHSH and CDR2 as LQKENI. This CDR3 spans 15 amino acids. V shed 5 bases and J 6 bases; nucleotides not matched to a gene: 11. The CDR3 reads CASSANTGGVDGYTF. The DNA of the CDR3 is TGTGCCAGCTCAGCCAATACAGGGGGAGTCGATGGCTACACCTTC.

The genes are TRBV19 and TRBJ1-5, with TRBD1 matching 7 bases. Trimming removed 3 bases from V and 2 bases from J; junction bases left unmatched: 7. CDR3 length: 16 amino acids. Per the germline V gene, CDR1 is LNHDA and CDR2 is SQIVND (reference sequence). The CDR3 coding sequence is TGTGCCAGTAGTATCGGAGGGGGCTGGGGCAATCAGCCCCAGCATTTT. Translating it yields CASSIGGGWGNQPQHF.

The chain uses TRBV4-2 and TRBJ1-1, with unresolved D. From germline, CDR1 is LGHNA and CDR2 YNFKEQ. The CDR3 extends over 14 amino acids. Trimming cost V 0 bases and J 1 base, with 6 bases left between them. The CDR3 region is CASSQDLKNTEAFF. DNA for the CDR3: TGTGCCAGCAGCCAAGATCTAAAGAACACTGAAGCTTTCTTT.

The chain is built from TRBV6-6 and TRBJ1-1; TRBD1 might be the D (6 bases). V was clipped by 6 bases and J by 4 bases, with 15 bases between them. The germline V gene encodes CDR1 MNHNY and CDR2 SVGAGI (reference sequence). This CDR3 has 14 amino acids. The DNA of the CDR3 is TGTGCCAGCAGAAGAGAACCGGACAGCACTGAAGCTTTCTTT. Amino acid sequence: CASRREPDSTEAFF.

A few counts support this clone. The chain combines TRBV30 with TRBJ1-2; TRBD1 matches at 7 bases. The J segment lost 8 bases and the V segment lost 2 bases, leaving 11 bases of the junction unmatched. There are 14 residues in the CDR3. Germline lookup yields CDR1 GTSNPN and CDR2 SVGIG (reference sequence). CDR3 sequence (DNA): TGTGCCTGGAGTAAACTTTTGACAGGGAAGGGCTACACCTTC. Residues: CAWSKLLTGKGYTF.

This clone was seen only a few times. The V gene is TRBV6-5, the J gene TRBJ1-1; TRBD1 is a possible D gene (5 bases). Between the trimmed V and J ends, which lost 6 bases and 1 base, there was a span of 12 bases. The CDR3 is 14 amino acids. Germline V CDR1 and CDR2: MNHEY, SVGAGI. The CDR3, as DNA: TGTGCCAGCAGATACACCCAGGGGAACACTGAAGCTTTCTTT. Encoded protein: CASRYTQGNTEAFF.

This chain joins TRBV4-2 and TRBJ2-1, with D perhaps matching TRBD2 (6 bases). V lost 5 bases to trimming and J lost 5 bases, with 10 bases between them. CDR1 and CDR2 from the germline V gene are LGHNA and YNFKEQ. This CDR3 spans 13 amino acids. The CDR3 DNA reads as TGTGCCAGCAGCTCGGGACTTGACAATGAGCAGTTCTTC. This sequence encodes CASSSGLDNEQFF.

V is TRBV6-6 and J is TRBJ1-1; TRBD1 aligns across 7 bases. The CDR3 is made up of 16 amino acids. The V and J ends lost 6 bases and 0 bases, in that order; junction bases with no gene match: 10. Germline values: CDR1 MNHNY, CDR2 SVGAGI (reference sequence). DNA for the CDR3: TGTGCCAGCAGACACGTACGGACAGGCTTGAACACTGAAGCTTTCTTT. Translation: CASRHVRTGLNTEAFF.

CDR3 DNA sequence: TGCGCCAGCAGCCAAGCCCGCCCCGCGGGAGGCTGGACCTACGAGCAGTACTTC. Its protein product is CASSQARPAGGWTYEQYF. The J gene is TRBJ2-7, the V gene TRBV4-1; 8 positions agree with TRBD2. The length of the CDR3 is 18 residues. CDR1 is MGHRA and CDR2 is YSYEKL in the germline V gene. V lost 1 base, J lost 2 bases, and 13 bases stayed unmatched.

The CDR3 loop is CASSLVGDRGPTEQYF. The CDR3 bases are TGCGCCAGCAGCTTGGTAGGGGACAGGGGCCCTACGGAGCAGTACTTC. The gene calls are TRBV5-1 and TRBJ2-7; 10 bases are shared with TRBD1. The V and J ends lost 0 bases and 7 bases, in that order; junction bases with no gene match: 10. CDR3 length equals 16 residues. Germline CDR1 is SGHRS and CDR2 is YFSETQ.

The genes are TRBV10-3 and TRBJ2-7; TRBD2 matches at 8 bases. V was pared by 3 bases and J by 8 bases, with 3 bases of the junction left unmatched. The CDR3 contains 12 residues. Germline CDR1 and CDR2: ENHRY and SYGVKD. CDR3 residues: CAISEAGAQQYF. DNA for the CDR3: TGTGCCATCAGTGAAGCGGGAGCCCAGCAGTACTTC.

The gene calls are TRBV10-2 and TRBJ1-1; D unclear. V gave up 1 base and J gave up 2 bases, with 5 bases separating them. The germline V gene encodes CDR1 WSHSY and CDR2 SAAADI. The CDR3 is made up of 13 amino acids. Here the CDR3 DNA reads TGCGCCAGCAGTGAGTTCAAAAACACTGAAGCTTTCTTT. The encoded protein is CASSEFKNTEAFF.

In its sample, this clone was seen once. CDR3 DNA: TGTGCCAGCAGCTTAGTCTCTTATACGCAGTATTTT. Protein product: CASSLVSYTQYF. The chain carries TRBV7-2 and TRBJ2-3, with D unresolved. Germline CDR1 SGHTA, CDR2 FQGNSA. V lost 1 base and J 7 bases, leaving 6 bases between the germline ends. The CDR3 runs 12 residues.

This chain links TRBV18 with TRBJ2-7, with D possibly called TRBD1 or TRBD2 (6 bases each). The CDR3 contains 13 residues. Trimming left V 6 bases short and J 3 bases short, with 12 bases between. The germline V gene encodes CDR1 KGHSH and CDR2 LQKENI. This CDR3 reads CASSARGLYEQYF. DNA of the CDR3: TGTGCCAGCTCTGCCAGGGGACTCTACGAGCAGTACTTC.

This clone was detected a few times. V and J are TRBV21-1 and TRBJ2-2; whether TRBD2, the table's D call, matches the DNA was not checked. TRBV21-1 is classified as a pseudogene. This CDR3 region has 19 residues. CDR3 bases: TGTGCCAGCAGCAAACTCCTTCAAGCGGGAGGGTCGTATGCCGGGGAGCTGTTTTTT. Protein: CASSKLLQAGGSYAGELFF.